This T cell receptor beta chain stems from a study of T cell responses to AZD1222 COVID-19 vaccine. As to this clone: Antigen unknown.

Profiling relied on immunoSEQ multiplex PCR, and the TCRdb table lists in-frame clones only, not all of them. The sample consists of about 160,000 clones, 92% of them appearing once. Study outcomes and limitations: Only a handful of AZD1222 recipients tested seropositive at baseline.

V was cut by 5 bases and J by 5 bases, with 18 bases left in between. Per germline, CDR1 LNHDA and CDR2 SQIVND (reference sequence). The CDR3 consists of 15 residues. The sample was peripheral blood, taken on day 0 of MenACWY control vaccination. The clonotype comes from an adult in good health. The rearrangement links TRBV19 to TRBJ1-2, with D perhaps TRBD1 (6 bases). The CDR3 DNA reads as TGTGCCAGTAGTCCGGGGGCGCAGGCGCCTTATGGCTACACCTTC. This translates into CASSPGAQAPYGYTF.